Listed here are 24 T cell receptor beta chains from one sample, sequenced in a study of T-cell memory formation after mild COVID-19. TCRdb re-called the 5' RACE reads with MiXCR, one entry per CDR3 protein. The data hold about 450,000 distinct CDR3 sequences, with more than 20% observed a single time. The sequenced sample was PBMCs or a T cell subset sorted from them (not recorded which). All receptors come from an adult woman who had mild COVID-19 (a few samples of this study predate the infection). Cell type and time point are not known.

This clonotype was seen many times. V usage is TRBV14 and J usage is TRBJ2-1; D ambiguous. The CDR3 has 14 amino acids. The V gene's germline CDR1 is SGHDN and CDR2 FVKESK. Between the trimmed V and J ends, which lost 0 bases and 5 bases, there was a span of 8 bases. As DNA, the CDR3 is TGTGCCAGCAGCCAAGATCCTGGGGACAATGAGCAGTTCTTC. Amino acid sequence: CASSQDPGDNEQFF.

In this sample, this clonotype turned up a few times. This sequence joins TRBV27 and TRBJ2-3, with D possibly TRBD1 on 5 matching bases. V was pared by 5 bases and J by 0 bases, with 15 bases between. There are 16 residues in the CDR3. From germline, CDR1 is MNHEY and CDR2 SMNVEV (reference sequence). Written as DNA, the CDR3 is TGTGCCAGCAGTCCCCAGGGTCTTCTCAGCACAGATACGCAGTATTTT. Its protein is CASSPQGLLSTDTQYF.

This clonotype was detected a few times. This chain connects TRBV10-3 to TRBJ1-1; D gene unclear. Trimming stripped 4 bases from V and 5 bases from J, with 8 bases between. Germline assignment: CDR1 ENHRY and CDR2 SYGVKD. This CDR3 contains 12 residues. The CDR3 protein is CAISGGITEAFF. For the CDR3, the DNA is TGTGCCATCAGTGGCGGGATAACTGAAGCTTTCTTT.

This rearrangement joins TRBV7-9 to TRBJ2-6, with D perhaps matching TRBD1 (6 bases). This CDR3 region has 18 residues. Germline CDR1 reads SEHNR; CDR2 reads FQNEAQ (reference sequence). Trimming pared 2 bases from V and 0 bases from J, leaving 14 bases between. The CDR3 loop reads CASSLRGQPSSGANVLTF. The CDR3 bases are TGTGCCAGCAGCTTAAGGGGACAACCAAGCTCTGGGGCCAACGTCCTGACTTTC. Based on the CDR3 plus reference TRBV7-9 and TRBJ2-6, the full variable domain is DTGVSQNPRHKITKRGQNVTFRCDPISEHNRLYWYRQTLGQGPEFLTYFQNEAQLEKSRLLSDRFSAERPKGSFSTLEIQRTEQGDSAMYLCASSLRGQPSSGANVLTFGAGSRLTVL.

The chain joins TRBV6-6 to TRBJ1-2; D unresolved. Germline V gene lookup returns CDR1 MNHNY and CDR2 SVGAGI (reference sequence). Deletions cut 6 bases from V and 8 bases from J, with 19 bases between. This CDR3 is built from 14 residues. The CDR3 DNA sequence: TGTGCCAGCAGCCCGTTGGGCGTTACCATCGGCTACACCTTC. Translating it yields CASSPLGVTIGYTF.

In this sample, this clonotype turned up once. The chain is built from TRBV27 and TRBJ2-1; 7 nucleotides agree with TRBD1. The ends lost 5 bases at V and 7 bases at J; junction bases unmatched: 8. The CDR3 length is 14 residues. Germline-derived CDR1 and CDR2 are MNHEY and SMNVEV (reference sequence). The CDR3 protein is CASSPWTGWNEQFF. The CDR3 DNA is TGTGCCAGCAGTCCATGGACAGGCTGGAATGAGCAGTTCTTC.

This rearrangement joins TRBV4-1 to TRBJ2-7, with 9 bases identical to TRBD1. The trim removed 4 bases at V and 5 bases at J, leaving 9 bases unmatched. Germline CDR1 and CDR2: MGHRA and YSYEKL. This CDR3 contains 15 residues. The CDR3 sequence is CASSRAGRTGDEQYF. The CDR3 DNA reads TGCGCCAGCAGCCGAGCAGGAAGGACAGGGGACGAGCAGTACTTC.

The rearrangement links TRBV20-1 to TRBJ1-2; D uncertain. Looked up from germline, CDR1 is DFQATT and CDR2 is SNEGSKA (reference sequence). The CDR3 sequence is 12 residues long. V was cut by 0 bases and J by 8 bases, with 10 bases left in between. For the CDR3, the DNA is TGCAGTGCTAGAGATCGAAGGGTCGGCTACACCTTC. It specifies CSARDRRVGYTF.

In DNA form, the CDR3 reads TGTGCCAGCAGTTTACGGACAGGGGGAGGCTACACCTTC. It encodes CASSLRTGGGYTF. The chain is built from TRBV27 and TRBJ1-2, with 10 bases identical to TRBD1. The junction had 2 bases not matched to a gene; V was cut back by 2 bases and J by 8 bases. The CDR3 consists of 13 residues. Germline V gene data show CDR1 as MNHEY and CDR2 as SMNVEV (reference sequence).

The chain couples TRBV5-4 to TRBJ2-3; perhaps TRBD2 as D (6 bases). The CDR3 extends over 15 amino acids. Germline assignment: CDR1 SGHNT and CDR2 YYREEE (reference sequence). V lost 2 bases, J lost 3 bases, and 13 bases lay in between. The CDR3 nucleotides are TGTGCCAGCAGCTTAGGTTGGAGGGGAACAGATACGCAGTATTTT. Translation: CASSLGWRGTDTQYF.

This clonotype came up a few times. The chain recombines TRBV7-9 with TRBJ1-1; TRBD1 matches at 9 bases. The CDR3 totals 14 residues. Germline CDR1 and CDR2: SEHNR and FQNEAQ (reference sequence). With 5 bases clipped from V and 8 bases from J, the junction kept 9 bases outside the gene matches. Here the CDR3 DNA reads TGTGCCAGCAGCACAGTCCCGGGACAGGGAGAAGCTTTCTTT. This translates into CASSTVPGQGEAFF.

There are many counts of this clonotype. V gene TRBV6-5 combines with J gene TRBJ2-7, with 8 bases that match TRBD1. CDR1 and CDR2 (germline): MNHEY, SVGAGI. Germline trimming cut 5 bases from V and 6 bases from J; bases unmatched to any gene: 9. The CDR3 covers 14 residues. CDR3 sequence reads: CASSQPTGVREQYF. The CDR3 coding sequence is TGTGCCAGCAGTCAACCGACAGGGGTCCGCGAGCAGTACTTC.

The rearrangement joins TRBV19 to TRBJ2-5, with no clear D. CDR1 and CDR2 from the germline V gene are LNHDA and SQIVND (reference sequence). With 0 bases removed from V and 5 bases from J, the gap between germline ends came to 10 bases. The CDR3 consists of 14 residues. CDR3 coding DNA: TGTGCCAGTAGTATAGACGGGCCGTGGGAGACCCAGTACTTC. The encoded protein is CASSIDGPWETQYF.

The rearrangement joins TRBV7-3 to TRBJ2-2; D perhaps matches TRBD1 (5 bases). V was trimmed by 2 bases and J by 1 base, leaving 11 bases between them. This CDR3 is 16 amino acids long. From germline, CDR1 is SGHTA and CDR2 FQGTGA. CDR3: CASSLGFQGNTGELFF. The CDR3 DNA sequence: TGTGCCAGCAGCTTAGGGTTTCAGGGGAACACCGGGGAGCTGTTTTTT.

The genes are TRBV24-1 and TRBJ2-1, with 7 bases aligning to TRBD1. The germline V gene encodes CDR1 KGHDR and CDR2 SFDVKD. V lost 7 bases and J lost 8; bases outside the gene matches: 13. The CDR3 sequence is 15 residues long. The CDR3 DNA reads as TGTGCCACCAGGGCAGCCAGGGGGTTAATCGATGAGCAGTTCTTC. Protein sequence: CATRAARGLIDEQFF.

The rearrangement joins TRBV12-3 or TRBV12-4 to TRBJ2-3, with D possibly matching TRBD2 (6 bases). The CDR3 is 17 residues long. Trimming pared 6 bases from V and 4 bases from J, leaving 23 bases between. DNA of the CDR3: TGTGCCAGCAGCAATCTAAAACTAGCTCATCGGCCAGATACGCAGTATTTT. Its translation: CASSNLKLAHRPDTQYF.

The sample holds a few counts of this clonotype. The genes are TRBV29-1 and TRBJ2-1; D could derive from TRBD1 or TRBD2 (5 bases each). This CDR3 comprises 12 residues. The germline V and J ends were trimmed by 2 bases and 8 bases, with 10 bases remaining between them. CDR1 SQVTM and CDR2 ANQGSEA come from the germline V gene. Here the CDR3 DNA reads TGCAGCGTTGAACAGGGAGTTGATGAGCAGTTCTTC. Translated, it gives CSVEQGVDEQFF.

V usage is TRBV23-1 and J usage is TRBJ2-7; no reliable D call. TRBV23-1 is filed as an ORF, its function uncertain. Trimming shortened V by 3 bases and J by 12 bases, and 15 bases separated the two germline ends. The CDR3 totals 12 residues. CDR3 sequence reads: CASSHPGDWRYF. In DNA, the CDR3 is TGCGCCAGCAGTCACCCCGGTGATTGGCGGTACTTC.

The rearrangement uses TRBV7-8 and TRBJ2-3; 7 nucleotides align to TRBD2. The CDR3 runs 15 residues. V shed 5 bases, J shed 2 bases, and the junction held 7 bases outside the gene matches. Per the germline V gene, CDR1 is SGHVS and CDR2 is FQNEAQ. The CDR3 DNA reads TGTGCCAGCAGCCCTCGAGGGGACTACACAGATACGCAGTATTTT. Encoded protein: CASSPRGDYTDTQYF.

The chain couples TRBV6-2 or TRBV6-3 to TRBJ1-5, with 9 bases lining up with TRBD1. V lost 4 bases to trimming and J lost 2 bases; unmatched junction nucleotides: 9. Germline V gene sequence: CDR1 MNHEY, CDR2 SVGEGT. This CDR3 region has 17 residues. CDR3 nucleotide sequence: TGTGCCAGCAGTTCGATTTCCCGACAGGGGGGCAATCAGCCCCAGCATTTT. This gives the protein CASSSISRQGGNQPQHF.

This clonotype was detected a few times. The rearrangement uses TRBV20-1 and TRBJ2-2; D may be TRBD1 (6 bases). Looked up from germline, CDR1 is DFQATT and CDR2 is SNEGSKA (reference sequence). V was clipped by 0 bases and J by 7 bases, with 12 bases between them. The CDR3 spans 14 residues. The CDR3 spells CSARDPKGGGELFF. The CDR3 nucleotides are TGCAGTGCTAGAGATCCGAAAGGGGGCGGGGAGCTGTTTTTT.

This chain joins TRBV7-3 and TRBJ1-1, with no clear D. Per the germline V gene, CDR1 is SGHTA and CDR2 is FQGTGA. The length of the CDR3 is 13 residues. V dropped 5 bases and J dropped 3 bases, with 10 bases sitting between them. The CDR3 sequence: CASSRRADTEAFF. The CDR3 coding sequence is TGTGCCAGCAGCAGGAGGGCTGACACTGAAGCTTTCTTT.

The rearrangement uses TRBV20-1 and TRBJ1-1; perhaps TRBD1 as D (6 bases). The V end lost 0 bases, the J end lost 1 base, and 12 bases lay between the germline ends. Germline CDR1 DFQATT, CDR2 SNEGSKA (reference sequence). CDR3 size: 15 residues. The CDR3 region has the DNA TGCAGTGCTAGAGATGCGACCAGGGGGAACACTGAAGCTTTCTTT. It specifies CSARDATRGNTEAFF.

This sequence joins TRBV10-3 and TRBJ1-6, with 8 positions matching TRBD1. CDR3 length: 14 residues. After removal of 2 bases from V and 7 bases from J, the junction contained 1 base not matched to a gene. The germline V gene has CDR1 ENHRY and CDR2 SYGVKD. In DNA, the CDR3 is TGTGCCATCAGTGAGGGGACAGGAAATTCACCCCTCCACTTT. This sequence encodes CAISEGTGNSPLHF.